This entry describes one TCR beta chain. Its antigen is undetermined. Some clones are missing from TCRdb's copy, which holds only in-frame ones; the method was immunoSEQ multiplex PCR. The sample records about 25,000 clones, 70% to 90% being singletons. The V gene's germline CDR1 is MGHDK and CDR2 SYGVNS. V gave up 1 base and J gave up 5 bases; unmatched junction bases: 7. The CDR3 runs 16 residues. The sample comes from a study of OX40 agonist ivuxolimab in advanced cancers. Study-wide context: The drug used for patients, ivuxolimab, was an agonistic anti-OX40 (CD134) antibody. It was permissible to have had prior anti-PD-1, anti-PD-L1 or anti-CTLA-4 therapy, and less than 45% had some. General study findings and limits: Clonal expansion by week 6 occurred in CD4+ and CD8+ blood T cells (at 0.1 to 3.0 mg/kg). CD8+ T cells showed, on average, more clonal expansion than CD4+ cells.

Sample: CD4+ or CD8+ T cells sorted from blood, taken in a trial of the OX40 agonist ivuxolimab. This chain joins TRBV25-1 and TRBJ2-5, with 10 bases identical to TRBD1. This sequence originates from an adult with an advanced solid tumor such as melanoma, head and neck, liver or kidney cancer. For the CDR3, the DNA is TGTGCCAGCAGTGAATTAAGGACAGGGGGTGGGGAGACCCAGTACTTC. Protein product: CASSELRTGGGETQYF.